One and the same sample provided the 11 T cell receptor beta chains below, sequenced in a study of shared clonotypes between healthy human individuals. The table came from immunoSEQ multiplex PCR; TCRdb's copy has only in-frame clones and leaves some out. The sample yields about 2.4 million clones, 80% to 95% seen once. The specimen was naive CD4+ T cells from PBMCs. The subset is: CD45RA+ positively selected. The receptors were gathered from a man aged 18 to 30 in good health. Some clones in this sample may be carry-over from other donors' samples.

This clone was seen just once. The chain is built from TRBV6-5 and TRBJ2-5; no clear D. The J call may be mistaken, given a closer DNA end match to TRBJ2-7. CDR3 length equals 15 residues. CDR1 is MNHEY and CDR2 is SVGAGI in the germline V gene. The CDR3: CASSYSGARRNEQYF. In DNA, the CDR3 is TGTGCCAGCAGTTACTCCGGTGCTAGAAGGAACGAGCAGTACTTC.

This rearrangement joins TRBV28 to TRBJ2-6, with a possible D match to TRBD1 (5 bases). This CDR3 is built from 18 residues. V was shortened by 6 bases and J by 0 bases, with 18 bases between the two germline ends. The germline V gene has CDR1 MDHEN and CDR2 SYDVKM. The CDR3 loop reads CASSPSAGMTSGANVLTF. CDR3 in DNA: TGTGCCAGCAGCCCCTCGGCAGGGATGACCTCTGGGGCCAACGTCCTGACTTTC.

The rearrangement links TRBV29-1 to TRBJ2-3; D is tentatively TRBD1 or TRBD2 (5 bases each). Germline V gene data show CDR1 as SQVTM and CDR2 as ANQGSEA. The CDR3 spans 14 residues. V gave up 2 bases and J gave up 0 bases, with 9 bases separating them. DNA of the CDR3: TGCAGCGTTGAACGGGACGTTAGCACAGATACGCAGTATTTT. Translation: CSVERDVSTDTQYF.

The chain has TRBV6-1 and TRBJ1-5; D is unresolved. This CDR3 spans 15 amino acids. V shed 6 bases and J shed 6 bases, with 18 bases lying between them. The V gene's germline CDR1 is MNHNS and CDR2 SASEGT. Here the CDR3 DNA reads TGTGCCAGCAGCGTCGGACTCTCCTCCGGTCAGCCCCAGCATTTT. It encodes CASSVGLSSGQPQHF.

This chain uses TRBV19 with TRBJ1-1; D may be TRBD1 (5 bases). Germline CDR1 LNHDA, CDR2 SQIVND (reference sequence). The CDR3 length is 16 residues. V lost 2 bases and J 4 bases, leaving 17 bases between the germline ends. The CDR3 spells CASSITGFGDGTEAFF. The CDR3 DNA reads TGTGCCAGTAGTATAACCGGGTTTGGGGACGGCACTGAAGCTTTCTTT.

The chain uses TRBV7-3 and TRBJ2-5; D tentatively reads TRBD1 or TRBD2 (6 bases each). From germline, CDR1 is SGHTA and CDR2 FQGTGA. There are 15 residues in the CDR3. Trimming took 5 bases from V and 4 from J, leaving 17 bases between them. The CDR3 sequence: CASSPVGGARETQYF. For the CDR3, the DNA is TGTGCCAGCAGCCCAGTGGGGGGCGCGCGAGAGACCCAGTACTTC.

This chain joins TRBV29-1 and TRBJ2-4; the match to TRBD1 covers 8 bases. The CDR3 loop spans 14 amino acids. V lost 6 bases to trimming and J lost 1 base; unmatched junction nucleotides: 5. The V gene's germline CDR1 is SQVTM and CDR2 ANQGSEA. CDR3 protein: CSVKRTGAKNIQYF. Written as DNA, the CDR3 is TGCAGCGTAAAGAGGACAGGGGCCAAAAACATTCAGTACTTC.

The chain recombines TRBV11-2 with TRBJ1-2, with a tentative D call TRBD1 (5 bases). This CDR3 spans 12 amino acids. Germline-derived CDR1 and CDR2 are SGHAT and FQNNGV. V was trimmed by 5 bases and J by 4 bases, leaving 8 bases between them. In nucleotides, the CDR3 is TGTGCCAGCAGCCCAGGGACCTATGGCTACACCTTC. Amino acids: CASSPGTYGYTF.

The chain couples TRBV28 to TRBJ2-7; D remains unclear. CDR1 and CDR2 from the germline V gene are MDHEN and SYDVKM. The CDR3 is made up of 12 amino acids. The ends were cut back, 11 bases at V and 2 bases at J, with 13 bases in the middle. This CDR3 reads CAAGPPTYEQYF. The CDR3 DNA follows: TGTGCCGCCGGGCCTCCGACCTACGAGCAGTACTTC.

This rearrangement joins TRBV11-2 to TRBJ2-4; D is unresolved. CDR3 length: 16 residues. V lost 1 base and J 0 bases, leaving 10 bases between the germline ends. The germline V gene encodes CDR1 SGHAT and CDR2 FQNNGV. CDR3 protein: CASSLVAVEAKNIQYF. In DNA form, the CDR3 reads TGTGCCAGCAGCTTAGTGGCAGTGGAAGCCAAAAACATTCAGTACTTC.

V usage is TRBV28 and J usage is TRBJ1-1, with no clear D. The CDR3 runs to 15 residues. Germline CDR1 is MDHEN and CDR2 is SYDVKM. Deletions cut 1 base from V and 3 bases from J, with 12 bases between. DNA for the CDR3: TGTGCCAGCAGTTTATTTCCTCGTGGAGACACTGAAGCTTTCTTT. It codes for CASSLFPRGDTEAFF.